These T cell receptor beta chains were read from a single sample in a study of sequential checkpoint blockade in melanoma. Sequencing was performed with immunoSEQ multiplex PCR; in TCRdb, only in-frame clones are kept and a portion is missing. The sample includes about 37,000 clones, 84% of them seen just once. This sample comprised CD8+ T cells sorted from blood (inferred from file names), obtained from a patient given nivolumab and ipilimumab in sequence. The receptors were gathered from a human donor with melanoma. The CDR3 runs from the conserved cysteine through the conserved F or W. The D gene is left open where the match is weak. Clone sizes are given selectively: once, few, many, or a class where the clone is expanded.

V gene	D gene	CDR3 length	J gene	clone size	CDR3 DNA	CDR3 protein
TRBV28	TRBD1	11	TRBJ2-7	few	TGTGCCAGCCAGGGGGCTGGCGAGCAGTACTTC	CASQGAGEQYF
TRBV7-8	NA	13	TRBJ1-2	NA	TGTGCCAGCAGCTTAAACAGAGACTATGGCTACACCTTC	CASSLNRDYGYTF
TRBV5-6	NA	13	TRBJ2-7	NA	TGTGCCAGCAGCCCCGGGACTGCCTACGAGCAGTACTTC	CASSPGTAYEQYF
TRBV7-6	NA	15	TRBJ2-1	NA	TGTGCCAGCAGCCCCCTCGGGAGCTCCTACAATGAGCAGTTCTTC	CASSPLGSSYNEQFF
TRBV4-1	NA	15	TRBJ2-5	NA	TGCGCCAGCAGCCACCCCCAGGGGGGACAAGAGACCCAGTACTTC	CASSHPQGGQETQYF
TRBV6-4	TRBD1	15	TRBJ2-3	medium-sized	TGTGCCAGCAGTGACTCCCAGGGGGGCACAGATACGCAGTATTTT	CASSDSQGGTDTQYF
TRBV7-2	NA	12	TRBJ2-3	NA	TGTGCCAGCAGCTTTTACACAGATACGCAGTATTTT	CASSFYTDTQYF
TRBV5-6	NA	14	TRBJ2-2	NA	TGTGCCAGCAGCTTTTCCAGGGGGGCCGGGGAGCTGTTTTTT	CASSFSRGAGELFF
TRBV27	NA	14	TRBJ1-2	NA	TGTGCCAGCAGTCCGCAGGGAATTAACTATGGCTACACCTTC	CASSPQGINYGYTF
TRBV6-6	NA	13	TRBJ2-7	NA	TGTGCCAGCAGCTGGACAGTCTCCTACGAGCAGTACTTC	CASSWTVSYEQYF
TRBV4-1	NA	13	TRBJ1-2	NA	TGCGCCAGCAGCCAAGTCGGACTCTATGGCTACACCTTC	CASSQVGLYGYTF
TRBV13	TRBD2	15	TRBJ2-7	few	TGTGCCAGCAGCTCCGGGGCGGGAGCGGCCTACGAGCAGTACTTC	CASSSGAGAAYEQYF
TRBV7-9	NA	16	TRBJ2-5	NA	TGTGCCAGCAGCCCTTTAAGGGGGAGGGAGCAAGAGACCCAGTACTTC	CASSPLRGREQETQYF
TRBV27	NA	16	TRBJ2-5	NA	TGTGCCAGCAGTTTATATCAGGGGACAAACCAAGAGACCCAGTACTTC	CASSLYQGTNQETQYF
TRBV10-3	NA	12	TRBJ2-7	NA	TGTGCCATCAGTGACAGGGACTACGAGCAGTACTTC	CAISDRDYEQYF
TRBV13	TRBD2	15	TRBJ2-3	NA	TGTGCCAGCAGCGCGAGCGGGAGAAGGACAGATACGCAGTATTTT	CASSASGRRTDTQYF
TRBV25-1	TRBD1	15	TRBJ1-2	NA	TGTGCCAGCAGTGAATTGGGACAGCAGAACTATGGCTACACCTTC	CASSELGQQNYGYTF
TRBV6-4	TRBD1	16	TRBJ2-2	NA	TGTGCCAGCAGTGACTCTGGCACAGGGGAATCCGGGGAGCTGTTTTTT	CASSDSGTGESGELFF
TRBV18	NA	17	TRBJ1-6	NA	TGTGCCAGCTCACCAGGGGCCCTATTCTCCTATAATTCACCCCTCCACTTT	CASSPGALFSYNSPLHF
TRBV4-1	TRBD1	16	TRBJ2-1	NA	TGCGCCAGCAGCCTAACCGGGACAGGAGCCTACAATGAGCAGTTCTTC	CASSLTGTGAYNEQFF
TRBV29-1	NA	11	TRBJ1-2	NA	TGCAGCGTTGGGGGGGATTATGGCTACACCTTC	CSVGGDYGYTF
TRBV7-9	NA	16	TRBJ2-4	few	TGTGCCAGCAGCTCCCACGACGGGGAGGAGGAAAACATTCAGTACTTC	CASSSHDGEEENIQYF
TRBV5-6	NA	13	TRBJ2-7	NA	TGTGCCAGCAGCCCGGGAGCTACCTACGAGCAGTACTTC	CASSPGATYEQYF
TRBV29-1	TRBD1	12	TRBJ1-1	once	TGCAGCGGAGGACAGGAGTCCACTGAAGCTTTCTTT	CSGGQESTEAFF
TRBV25-1	TRBD1	13	TRBJ2-7	NA	TGTGCCAGCCGGGACAGGCTTTACTACGAGCAGTACTTC	CASRDRLYYEQYF
TRBV6-4	NA	15	TRBJ2-2	medium-sized	TGTGCCAGCAGTGTCATAGCGTCGAACACCGGGGAGCTGTTTTTT	CASSVIASNTGELFF
TRBV7-8	NA	13	TRBJ1-1	NA	TGTGCCAGCAGCCAGGGCCCGGACACTGAAGCTTTCTTT	CASSQGPDTEAFF
TRBV4-1	NA	17	TRBJ2-5	NA	TGCGCCAGCAGCCACGAGGGAATAGGGGGGGTAAGAGAGACCCAGTACTTC	CASSHEGIGGVRETQYF
TRBV6-5	NA	13	TRBJ2-1	once	TGTGCCAGCAGCGGACAATCCTACAATGAGCAGTTCTTC	CASSGQSYNEQFF
TRBV9	TRBD2	17	TRBJ2-5	NA	TGTGCCAGCAGCCCAGGGTCTAGCGGGGGGAACCAAGAGACCCAGTACTTC	CASSPGSSGGNQETQYF
TRBV6-1	TRBD2	17	TRBJ2-1	NA	TGTGCCAGCAGTGTCTACAGCGGGACCCTTAGGAACAATGAGCAGTTCTTC	CASSVYSGTLRNNEQFF
TRBV7-6	TRBD2	14	TRBJ2-1	NA	TGTGCCAGCAGCTTATTTGGGAGGGTCTATGAGCAGTTCTTC	CASSLFGRVYEQFF
TRBV6-1	NA	15	TRBJ1-5	NA	TGTGCCAGCACATCCAACGCAGGGTGGGGTCAGCCCCAGCATTTT	CASTSNAGWGQPQHF
TRBV2	TRBD1	12	TRBJ1-1	NA	TGTGCCAGGGGGGACAGCAACACTGAAGCTTTCTTT	CARGDSNTEAFF
TRBV5-1	TRBD2	15	TRBJ2-7	few	TGCGCCAGCAGCCCAGGGACTAGCGGAACCTACGAGCAGTACTTC	CASSPGTSGTYEQYF
TRBV27	NA	12	TRBJ2-2	NA	TGTGCCAGCAGTTTACGCACCGGGGAGCTGTTTTTT	CASSLRTGELFF
TRBV6-5	NA	14	TRBJ2-7	NA	TGTGCCAGCAGTTACAAGGAGGGACTCTACGAGCAGTACTTC	CASSYKEGLYEQYF
TRBV6-4	NA	16	TRBJ2-7	NA	TGTGCCAGACCAAACCCTCAGGGGTCCCCAACCTACGAGCAGTACTTC	CARPNPQGSPTYEQYF
TRBV7-9	NA	13	TRBJ1-1	few	TGTGCCAGCAGCTCTAGCGAGAACACTGAAGCTTTCTTT	CASSSSENTEAFF
TRBV11-2	NA	13	TRBJ1-2	NA	TGTGCCAGCAGCTTAGATCTCGACTATGGCTACACCTTC	CASSLDLDYGYTF
TRBV5-1	TRBD1	15	TRBJ1-4	NA	TGCGCCAGCAGCGGAGGGACAGGGGAGAGTGAAAAACTGTTTTTT	CASSGGTGESEKLFF
TRBV7-9	TRBD1	14	TRBJ2-5	NA	TGTGCCAGCAGCCCCGGACAGGGGGAAGAGACCCAGTACTTC	CASSPGQGEETQYF
TRBV7-9	TRBD1	16	TRBJ2-7	NA	TGTGCCAGCAGCCCGCCCGGGACAGTAAGCTCCTACGAGCAGTACTTC	CASSPPGTVSSYEQYF
TRBV7-8	TRBD1	18	TRBJ1-6	NA	TGTGCCAGCAGCTTAGTGGAGCTTAGAGGGACAGGGGCTTTACCCCTCCACTTT	CASSLVELRGTGALPLHF
TRBV7-6	TRBD1	16	TRBJ2-5	once	TGTGCCAGCAGCTGGGGGACAGCCAAAGGCCAAGAGACCCAGTACTTC	CASSWGTAKGQETQYF
TRBV9	TRBD1	17	TRBJ2-5	medium-sized	TGTGCCAGCAGCGCTCCGACAGGGGGCGGTAGGAAAGAGACCCAGTACTTC	CASSAPTGGGRKETQYF
TRBV5-4	NA	13	TRBJ2-2	NA	TGTGCCAGCAGCTTCGCAGGCACCGGGGAGCTGTTTTTT	CASSFAGTGELFF
TRBV9	TRBD1	16	TRBJ2-2	NA	TGTGCCAGCACCAAGTGGGGGACAGGGGTCACCGGGGAGCTGTTTTTT	CASTKWGTGVTGELFF
TRBV28	NA	12	TRBJ1-5	NA	TGTGCCAGCAGCCCTAGCGACCAGCCCCAGCATTTT	CASSPSDQPQHF
TRBV4-1	TRBD2	12	TRBJ2-1	NA	TGCGCCAGCAGCCAAACTAGCGGTGAGCAGTTCTTC	CASSQTSGEQFF
TRBV9	NA	13	TRBJ1-5	NA	TGTGCCAGCGGGGGCAGGGACCATCAGCCCCAGCATTTT	CASGGRDHQPQHF
TRBV9	NA	16	TRBJ1-1	NA	TGTGCCAGCAGCGTAGATGGGGGGGGGACGAACACTGAAGCTTTCTTT	CASSVDGGGTNTEAFF